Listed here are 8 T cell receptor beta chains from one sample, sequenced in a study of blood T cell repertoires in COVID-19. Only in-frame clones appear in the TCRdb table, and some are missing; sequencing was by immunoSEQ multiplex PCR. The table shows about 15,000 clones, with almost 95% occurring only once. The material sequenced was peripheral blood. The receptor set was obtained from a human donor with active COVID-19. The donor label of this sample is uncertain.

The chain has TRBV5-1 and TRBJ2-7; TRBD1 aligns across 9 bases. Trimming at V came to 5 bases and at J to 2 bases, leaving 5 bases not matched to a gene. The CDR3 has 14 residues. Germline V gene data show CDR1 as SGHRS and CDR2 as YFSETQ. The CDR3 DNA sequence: TGCGCCAGCAGGTTTGGGACAGGGCCCTACGAGCAGTACTTC. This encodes CASRFGTGPYEQYF.

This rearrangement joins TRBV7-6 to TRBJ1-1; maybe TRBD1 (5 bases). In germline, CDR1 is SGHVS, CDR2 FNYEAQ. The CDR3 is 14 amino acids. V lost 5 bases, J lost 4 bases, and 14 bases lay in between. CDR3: CASSANWGLTEAFF. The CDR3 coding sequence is TGTGCCAGCAGCGCCAACTGGGGCCTCACTGAAGCTTTCTTT.

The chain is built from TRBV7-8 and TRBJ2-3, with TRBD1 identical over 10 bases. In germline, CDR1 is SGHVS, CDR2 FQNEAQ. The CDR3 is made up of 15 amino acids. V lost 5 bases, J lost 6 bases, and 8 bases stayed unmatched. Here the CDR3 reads CASSARQGARDTQYF. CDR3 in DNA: TGTGCCAGCAGCGCCCGACAGGGGGCTCGGGATACGCAGTATTTT.

Written as DNA, the CDR3 is TGTGCCAGTAGTAACCCGGACAGCGGGGGCACTGAAGCTTTCTTT. Its translation is CASSNPDSGGTEAFF. The rearrangement joins TRBV19 to TRBJ1-1; a weak D match, TRBD1 (6 bases). From germline, CDR1 is LNHDA and CDR2 SQIVND (reference sequence). Trimming cost V 4 bases and J 4 bases, with 16 bases left between them. This CDR3 comprises 15 residues.

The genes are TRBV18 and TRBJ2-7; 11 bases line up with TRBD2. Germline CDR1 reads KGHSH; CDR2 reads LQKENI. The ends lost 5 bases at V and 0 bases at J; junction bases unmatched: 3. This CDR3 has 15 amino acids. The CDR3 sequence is CASSSTSGSSYEQYF. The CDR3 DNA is TGTGCCAGCTCAAGCACTAGCGGGAGCTCCTACGAGCAGTACTTC.

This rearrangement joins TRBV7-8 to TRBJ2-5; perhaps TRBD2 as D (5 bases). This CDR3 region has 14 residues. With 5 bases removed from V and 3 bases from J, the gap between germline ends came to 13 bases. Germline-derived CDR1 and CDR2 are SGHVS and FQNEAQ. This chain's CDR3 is CASSPERAKETQYF. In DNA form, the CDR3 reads TGTGCCAGCAGCCCCGAGAGGGCGAAAGAGACCCAGTACTTC.

CDR3 DNA sequence: TGCAGCGTATCCGTGACAGGCCTCGATACGCAGTATTTT. Residues: CSVSVTGLDTQYF. V is TRBV29-1 and J is TRBJ2-3, with D maybe TRBD1 (6 bases). Germline CDR1 is SQVTM and CDR2 is ANQGSEA. This CDR3 spans 13 amino acids. V was cut by 6 bases and J by 6 bases, with 16 bases left in between.

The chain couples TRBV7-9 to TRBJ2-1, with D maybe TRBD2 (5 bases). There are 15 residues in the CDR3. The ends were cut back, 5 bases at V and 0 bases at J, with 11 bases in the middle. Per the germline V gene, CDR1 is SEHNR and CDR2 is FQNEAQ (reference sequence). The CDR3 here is CASSPPGNSYNEQFF. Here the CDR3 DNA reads TGTGCCAGCAGCCCCCCCGGGAACTCCTACAATGAGCAGTTCTTC.